This is a list of T cell receptor beta chains from one sample in a study of blood T cells in healthy people across ages. TCRdb reprocessed the 5' RACE reads with MiXCR, giving one entry per CDR3 protein. The data contain 550,000 to 650,000 distinct CDR3 sequences, about 30% of them singletons. Material: blood. These receptors were taken from a woman aged 80 or older in good health. CDR3s include the opening cysteine and the closing phenylalanine or tryptophan. The order of the fields is D gene, V gene, J gene, clone size, CDR3 protein, CDR3 DNA. A D gene is named only where the DNA matches it firmly. Size is stated for part of the rows, as once, few or many counts, or as a class when the clone is expanded.

D gene: NA
V gene: TRBV5-5
J gene: TRBJ1-6
clone size: few
CDR3 protein: CASSPIAGGSNSPLHF
CDR3 DNA: TGTGCCAGCAGCCCCATCGCGGGGGGATCTAATTCACCCCTCCACTTT

D gene: NA
V gene: TRBV12-5
J gene: TRBJ2-7
clone size: many
CDR3 protein: CASGSRVYEQYF
CDR3 DNA: TGTGCTAGTGGTTCCAGGGTCTACGAGCAGTACTTC

D gene: TRBD1
V gene: TRBV6-2/TRBV6-3
J gene: TRBJ2-3
clone size: many
CDR3 protein: CASSTGQKYTDTQYF
CDR3 DNA: TGTGCCAGCAGCACGGGACAGAAATACACAGATACGCAGTATTTT

D gene: NA
V gene: TRBV12-3/TRBV12-4
J gene: TRBJ1-5
clone size: NA
CDR3 protein: CASSLGGAYNQPQHF
CDR3 DNA: TGTGCCAGCAGCTTGGGGGGGGCATACAATCAGCCCCAGCATTTT

D gene: NA
V gene: TRBV9
J gene: TRBJ1-5
clone size: few
CDR3 protein: CASSLTVGSGQPQHF
CDR3 DNA: TGTGCCAGCAGCCTCACAGTGGGGAGCGGTCAGCCCCAGCATTTT

D gene: NA
V gene: TRBV3-1
J gene: TRBJ2-1
clone size: many
CDR3 protein: CASSQELAGEQFF
CDR3 DNA: TGTGCCAGCAGCCAAGAACTAGCCGGTGAGCAGTTCTTC

D gene: TRBD1
V gene: TRBV4-1
J gene: TRBJ1-1
clone size: few
CDR3 protein: CASSQEGDRVAFF
CDR3 DNA: TGCGCCAGCAGCCAAGAAGGGGACAGGGTGGCTTTCTTT

D gene: NA
V gene: TRBV5-1
J gene: TRBJ2-2
clone size: many
CDR3 protein: CASSLEGTGELFF
CDR3 DNA: TGCGCCAGCAGCTTGGAGGGGACCGGGGAGCTGTTTTTT

D gene: NA
V gene: TRBV20-1
J gene: TRBJ1-5
clone size: few
CDR3 protein: CSAARDNSNQPQHF
CDR3 DNA: TGCAGTGCTGCCCGGGACAATAGCAATCAGCCCCAGCATTTT

D gene: NA
V gene: TRBV6-2/TRBV6-3
J gene: TRBJ1-5
clone size: few
CDR3 protein: CASAKAGATNQPQHF
CDR3 DNA: TGTGCCAGCGCTAAGGCAGGGGCCACTAACCAGCCCCAGCATTTT

D gene: NA
V gene: TRBV29-1
J gene: TRBJ2-3
clone size: many
CDR3 protein: CSVEPTGGGTDTQYF
CDR3 DNA: TGCAGCGTTGAACCCACGGGGGGCGGCACAGATACGCAGTATTTT

D gene: NA
V gene: TRBV10-3
J gene: TRBJ1-1
clone size: NA
CDR3 protein: CAISGTGGTNTEAFF
CDR3 DNA: TGTGCCATCAGTGGGACGGGGGGCACGAACACTGAAGCTTTCTTT

D gene: NA
V gene: TRBV6-1
J gene: TRBJ1-4
clone size: few
CDR3 protein: CASSEVRKQEKLFF
CDR3 DNA: TGTGCCAGCAGTGAAGTGAGGAAGCAGGAAAAACTGTTTTTT

D gene: NA
V gene: TRBV6-6
J gene: TRBJ1-1
clone size: NA
CDR3 protein: CASSFPRVKEAFF
CDR3 DNA: TGTGCCAGCAGTTTTCCTAGGGTAAAGGAAGCTTTCTTT

D gene: NA
V gene: TRBV9
J gene: TRBJ1-1
clone size: few
CDR3 protein: CASSANTANTEAFF
CDR3 DNA: TGTGCCAGCAGCGCGAATACAGCGAACACTGAAGCTTTCTTT

D gene: TRBD1
V gene: TRBV24-1
J gene: TRBJ2-6
clone size: NA
CDR3 protein: CATSDPRTGSGANVLTF
CDR3 DNA: TGTGCCACCAGTGACCCCCGGACAGGGTCTGGGGCCAACGTCCTGACTTTC

D gene: TRBD2
V gene: TRBV19
J gene: TRBJ2-1
clone size: NA
CDR3 protein: CASMSGGLSYNEQFF
CDR3 DNA: TGTGCCAGTATGAGCGGGGGGCTCTCCTACAATGAGCAGTTCTTC

D gene: TRBD1
V gene: TRBV29-1
J gene: TRBJ2-3
clone size: NA
CDR3 protein: CSVAFLRTGTGIADTQYF
CDR3 DNA: TGCAGCGTTGCGTTCCTTCGAACCGGGACAGGGATCGCAGATACGCAGTATTTT

D gene: TRBD1
V gene: TRBV12-3/TRBV12-4
J gene: TRBJ1-5
clone size: many
CDR3 protein: CASSSTGIGQPQHF
CDR3 DNA: TGTGCCAGCAGTTCGACAGGGATCGGTCAGCCCCAGCATTTT

D gene: NA
V gene: TRBV5-6
J gene: TRBJ2-5
clone size: many
CDR3 protein: CASGEGWEEQYF
CDR3 DNA: TGTGCCAGCGGAGAAGGGTGGGAAGAGCAGTACTTC

D gene: TRBD2
V gene: TRBV7-9
J gene: TRBJ2-7
clone size: many
CDR3 protein: CAAGGSEQYF
CDR3 DNA: TGTGCAGCGGGGGGCAGCGAGCAGTACTTC

D gene: TRBD1
V gene: TRBV3-1
J gene: TRBJ2-3
clone size: NA
CDR3 protein: CASRDRGVPDTQYF
CDR3 DNA: TGTGCCAGCAGGGACAGGGGTGTCCCAGATACGCAGTATTTT

D gene: NA
V gene: TRBV30
J gene: TRBJ1-5
clone size: NA
CDR3 protein: CAWSPKRTDGQPQHF
CDR3 DNA: TGTGCCTGGAGTCCCAAGAGGACAGACGGGCAGCCCCAGCATTTT

D gene: TRBD1
V gene: TRBV20-1
J gene: TRBJ2-5
clone size: NA
CDR3 protein: CSARDLNRGHFKNEQYF
CDR3 DNA: TGCAGTGCTAGGGATTTAAACAGGGGGCATTTCAAGAATGAGCAGTACTTC

D gene: TRBD1
V gene: TRBV6-5
J gene: TRBJ1-2
clone size: few
CDR3 protein: CASSINLGQVSYGYTF
CDR3 DNA: TGTGCCAGCAGCATTAATTTGGGACAGGTCTCCTATGGCTACACCTTC

D gene: NA
V gene: TRBV6-5
J gene: TRBJ1-2
clone size: many
CDR3 protein: CASSYSTRGGGYTF
CDR3 DNA: TGTGCCAGCAGTTACTCGACACGGGGAGGAGGCTACACCTTC

D gene: NA
V gene: TRBV27
J gene: TRBJ1-1
clone size: many
CDR3 protein: CASSLSRVNTEAFF
CDR3 DNA: TGTGCCAGCAGTTTATCGAGGGTGAACACTGAAGCTTTCTTT

D gene: NA
V gene: TRBV7-9
J gene: TRBJ1-4
clone size: few
CDR3 protein: CASSIATATNEKLFF
CDR3 DNA: TGTGCCAGCAGCATAGCGACCGCAACTAATGAAAAACTGTTTTTT

D gene: TRBD1
V gene: TRBV5-1
J gene: TRBJ1-1
clone size: NA
CDR3 protein: CASSLGGQLIEAFF
CDR3 DNA: TGCGCCAGCAGCTTGGGGGGACAGCTAATTGAAGCTTTCTTT

D gene: NA
V gene: TRBV20-1
J gene: TRBJ2-5
clone size: NA
CDR3 protein: CWGPMYQETQYF
CDR3 DNA: TGCTGGGGTCCTATGTACCAAGAGACCCAGTACTTC

D gene: TRBD1
V gene: TRBV18
J gene: TRBJ1-1
clone size: NA
CDR3 protein: CASSPKRTGLNTEAFF
CDR3 DNA: TGTGCCAGCTCACCAAAGAGGACAGGGCTGAACACTGAAGCTTTCTTT

D gene: NA
V gene: TRBV5-6
J gene: TRBJ2-3
clone size: many
CDR3 protein: CASSGGTFSFVDTQYF
CDR3 DNA: TGTGCCAGCAGCGGAGGGACGTTTTCTTTTGTGGATACGCAGTATTTT

D gene: TRBD2
V gene: TRBV20-1
J gene: TRBJ2-5
clone size: few
CDR3 protein: CSAPGLAGALTTQYF
CDR3 DNA: TGCAGTGCTCCCGGACTAGCGGGGGCCCTGACGACCCAGTACTTC

D gene: TRBD1
V gene: TRBV5-6
J gene: TRBJ2-7
clone size: few
CDR3 protein: CASSLGPGTAYEQYF
CDR3 DNA: TGTGCCAGCAGCTTGGGCCCCGGGACAGCCTACGAGCAGTACTTC

D gene: NA
V gene: TRBV15
J gene: TRBJ2-3
clone size: many
CDR3 protein: CATSTVGDTQYF
CDR3 DNA: TGTGCCACCAGTACAGTGGGAGATACGCAGTATTTT

D gene: NA
V gene: TRBV6-2/TRBV6-3
J gene: TRBJ2-4
clone size: many
CDR3 protein: CASCQALAGKNIQYF
CDR3 DNA: TGTGCCAGCTGTCAGGCCTTGGCGGGCAAAAACATTCAGTACTTC

D gene: NA
V gene: TRBV13
J gene: TRBJ2-3
clone size: many
CDR3 protein: CASSLGIRIDTQYF
CDR3 DNA: TGTGCCAGCAGCTTAGGTATCAGAATAGATACGCAGTATTTT

D gene: TRBD2
V gene: TRBV5-1
J gene: TRBJ2-3
clone size: NA
CDR3 protein: CASSLRASGEDTQYF
CDR3 DNA: TGCGCCAGCAGCTTGAGGGCTAGCGGGGAAGATACGCAGTATTTT

D gene: NA
V gene: TRBV6-2/TRBV6-3
J gene: TRBJ2-5
clone size: many
CDR3 protein: CASRGGALAEQYF
CDR3 DNA: TGTGCCAGCCGCGGAGGCGCCCTCGCGGAGCAGTACTTC

D gene: NA
V gene: TRBV5-6
J gene: TRBJ2-7
clone size: once
CDR3 protein: CASKGADPKHNEQYF
CDR3 DNA: TGTGCCAGCAAGGGTGCTGACCCGAAACACAATGAGCAGTACTTC

D gene: TRBD1
V gene: TRBV9
J gene: TRBJ1-6
clone size: NA
CDR3 protein: CASSVSGTGANSPPHF
CDR3 DNA: TGTGCCAGCAGCGTAAGCGGGACAGGGGCTAATTCACCCCCCCACTTT

D gene: TRBD1
V gene: TRBV5-1
J gene: TRBJ1-1
clone size: NA
CDR3 protein: CASSVDRGQARAFF
CDR3 DNA: TGCGCCAGCAGCGTCGACAGGGGGCAAGCCCGCGCTTTCTTT

D gene: NA
V gene: TRBV5-1
J gene: TRBJ2-4
clone size: few
CDR3 protein: CASSVLDRSNEQYF
CDR3 DNA: TGCGCCAGCAGTGTCTTGGACAGAAGCAATGAGCAGTACTTC

D gene: TRBD1
V gene: TRBV7-9
J gene: TRBJ2-1
clone size: NA
CDR3 protein: CASSRTGTVGYNEQFF
CDR3 DNA: TGTGCCAGCAGCCGGACCGGGACAGTGGGATACAATGAGCAGTTCTTC

D gene: TRBD1
V gene: TRBV9
J gene: TRBJ1-6
clone size: few
CDR3 protein: CASSAWGQGASPLHF
CDR3 DNA: TGTGCCAGCAGCGCATGGGGACAGGGGGCATCACCCCTCCACTTT

D gene: TRBD1
V gene: TRBV5-1
J gene: TRBJ1-4
clone size: once
CDR3 protein: CASSPRPGQGINEKRFF
CDR3 DNA: TGCGCCAGCAGCCCCCGACCGGGACAGGGCATAAATGAAAAACGGTTTTTT

D gene: TRBD2
V gene: TRBV6-2/TRBV6-3
J gene: TRBJ2-3
clone size: NA
CDR3 protein: CASSPGLAISTDTQYF
CDR3 DNA: TGTGCCAGCAGCCCCGGACTAGCGATTAGCACAGATACGCAGTATTTT

D gene: NA
V gene: TRBV7-9
J gene: TRBJ2-7
clone size: many
CDR3 protein: CASKKGSYEQYF
CDR3 DNA: TGTGCCAGCAAAAAGGGTTCCTACGAGCAGTACTTC